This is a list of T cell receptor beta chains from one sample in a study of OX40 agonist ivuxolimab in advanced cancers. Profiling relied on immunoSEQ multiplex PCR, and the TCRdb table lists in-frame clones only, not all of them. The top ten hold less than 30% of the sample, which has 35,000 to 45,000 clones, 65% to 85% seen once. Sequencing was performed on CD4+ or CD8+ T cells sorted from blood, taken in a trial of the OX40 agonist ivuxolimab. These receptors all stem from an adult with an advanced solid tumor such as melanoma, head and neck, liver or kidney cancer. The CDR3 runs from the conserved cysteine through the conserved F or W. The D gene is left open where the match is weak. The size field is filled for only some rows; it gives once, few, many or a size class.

CDR3 protein: CASSPYQETQYF; CDR3 DNA: TGTGCCAGCTCACCATACCAAGAGACCCAGTACTTC; J gene: TRBJ2-5; D gene: NA; V gene: TRBV18; clone size: once
CDR3 protein: CASSQSGGLWGYTF; CDR3 DNA: TGTGCCAGCAGCCAATCCGGGGGACTTTGGGGCTACACCTTC; J gene: TRBJ1-2; D gene: NA; V gene: TRBV4-2; clone size: few
CDR3 protein: CASSQDGRTYNEQFF; CDR3 DNA: TGCGCCAGCAGCCAAGATGGGCGGACCTACAATGAGCAGTTCTTC; J gene: TRBJ2-1; D gene: NA; V gene: TRBV4-3; clone size: NA
CDR3 protein: CASSVLGLAGVTDTQYF; CDR3 DNA: TGTGCCAGCAGCGTATTAGGGCTAGCGGGAGTCACAGATACGCAGTATTTT; J gene: TRBJ2-3; D gene: TRBD2; V gene: TRBV9; clone size: NA
CDR3 protein: CASSLVAGGWNEQFF; CDR3 DNA: TGTGCCAGCAGCTTGGTGGCAGGGGGATGGAATGAGCAGTTCTTC; J gene: TRBJ2-1; D gene: TRBD1; V gene: TRBV5-8; clone size: once
CDR3 protein: CASSIKDSYSPLHF; CDR3 DNA: TGTGCCAGTAGTATCAAGGACAGCTATTCACCCCTCCACTTT; J gene: TRBJ1-6; D gene: NA; V gene: TRBV19; clone size: few
CDR3 protein: CASTMADSYEQYF; CDR3 DNA: TGTGCCAGCACCATGGCGGATTCCTACGAGCAGTACTTC; J gene: TRBJ2-7; D gene: NA; V gene: TRBV2; clone size: NA
CDR3 protein: CASSLRPLGWNTEAFF; CDR3 DNA: TGTGCCAGCAGTTTACGACCCTTAGGGTGGAACACTGAAGCTTTCTTT; J gene: TRBJ1-1; D gene: NA; V gene: TRBV28; clone size: NA
CDR3 protein: CASRPLGVVTYEQYF; CDR3 DNA: TGTGCCAGCAGACCTCTGGGGGTGGTCACCTACGAGCAGTACTTC; J gene: TRBJ2-7; D gene: NA; V gene: TRBV6-6; clone size: NA
CDR3 protein: CASRERQGEIGEKLFF; CDR3 DNA: TGCGCCAGCAGAGAAAGACAGGGGGAGATTGGTGAAAAACTGTTTTTT; J gene: TRBJ1-4; D gene: TRBD1; V gene: TRBV5-1; clone size: few
CDR3 protein: CASSYPPSGQGREKLFF; CDR3 DNA: TGTGCCAGCAGTTACCCACCGTCGGGACAGGGGAGGGAAAAACTGTTTTTT; J gene: TRBJ1-4; D gene: TRBD1; V gene: TRBV28; clone size: NA
CDR3 protein: CASSETGTGLTDTQYF; CDR3 DNA: TGTGCCAGCAGTGAAACCGGGACAGGTCTCACAGATACGCAGTATTTT; J gene: TRBJ2-3; D gene: TRBD1; V gene: TRBV2; clone size: NA
CDR3 protein: CASSLGPAFNSPLHF; CDR3 DNA: TGTGCCAGCAGCCTCGGGCCCGCCTTTAATTCACCCCTCCACTTT; J gene: TRBJ1-6; D gene: NA; V gene: TRBV27; clone size: NA
CDR3 protein: CASSLDPGQGVYGYTF; CDR3 DNA: TGTGCCAGCAGCTTAGACCCGGGACAGGGGGTGTATGGCTACACCTTC; J gene: TRBJ1-2; D gene: TRBD1; V gene: TRBV7-9; clone size: NA
CDR3 protein: CASSLASERTNYGYTF; CDR3 DNA: TGTGCCAGCAGCTTGGCGTCGGAGCGAACTAACTATGGCTACACCTTC; J gene: TRBJ1-2; D gene: NA; V gene: TRBV5-4; clone size: NA
CDR3 protein: CASSSILARPVRDTQYF; CDR3 DNA: TGTGCCAGCAGCTCCATCCTAGCGCGCCCCGTCCGGGATACGCAGTATTTT; J gene: TRBJ2-3; D gene: NA; V gene: TRBV7-2; clone size: NA
CDR3 protein: CASSLMAISTDTQYF; CDR3 DNA: TGTGCCAGCAGCTTAATGGCGATTAGCACAGATACGCAGTATTTT; J gene: TRBJ2-3; D gene: NA; V gene: TRBV7-2; clone size: NA
CDR3 protein: CASSLPVKTGETEAFF; CDR3 DNA: TGCGCCAGCAGCTTGCCAGTGAAGACAGGGGAAACTGAAGCTTTCTTT; J gene: TRBJ1-1; D gene: TRBD1; V gene: TRBV5-1; clone size: NA
CDR3 protein: CASTLSDKSAEAFF; CDR3 DNA: TGCGCCAGCACCCTATCGGACAAGTCCGCTGAAGCTTTCTTT; J gene: TRBJ1-1; D gene: NA; V gene: TRBV5-1; clone size: once
CDR3 protein: CASSLMALYGYTF; CDR3 DNA: TGTGCCAGCAGCTTGATGGCCCTCTATGGCTACACCTTC; J gene: TRBJ1-2; D gene: NA; V gene: TRBV5-8; clone size: NA
CDR3 protein: CASSQRATGSNTEAFF; CDR3 DNA: TGCGCCAGCAGCCAAAGAGCTACAGGGTCGAACACTGAAGCTTTCTTT; J gene: TRBJ1-1; D gene: NA; V gene: TRBV4-1; clone size: NA
CDR3 protein: CASSPSPPDTQYF; CDR3 DNA: TGCGCCAGCAGCCCGTCTCCCCCAGATACGCAGTATTTT; J gene: TRBJ2-3; D gene: NA; V gene: TRBV4-3; clone size: NA
CDR3 protein: CASSPRGNTEAFF; CDR3 DNA: TGTGCCAGCAGCCCCCGGGGGAACACTGAAGCTTTCTTT; J gene: TRBJ1-1; D gene: NA; V gene: TRBV11-3; clone size: NA
CDR3 protein: CASSLTGGYNEQFF; CDR3 DNA: TGTGCCAGCAGTCTGACAGGGGGGTACAATGAGCAGTTCTTC; J gene: TRBJ2-1; D gene: TRBD1; V gene: TRBV2; clone size: NA
CDR3 protein: CAWNRQGRHPMNTEAFF; CDR3 DNA: TGTGCCTGGAATAGACAGGGGCGACACCCTATGAACACTGAAGCTTTCTTT; J gene: TRBJ1-1; D gene: TRBD1; V gene: TRBV30; clone size: NA
CDR3 protein: CAISESGNQPQHF; CDR3 DNA: TGTGCCATCAGTGAGAGTGGTAATCAGCCCCAGCATTTT; J gene: TRBJ1-5; D gene: NA; V gene: TRBV10-3; clone size: few
CDR3 protein: CASSDGINRMGHNEQFF; CDR3 DNA: TGTGCCAGCAGTGATGGGATTAACAGGATGGGGCACAATGAGCAGTTCTTC; J gene: TRBJ2-1; D gene: NA; V gene: TRBV6-1; clone size: NA
CDR3 protein: CASSQEETQYF; CDR3 DNA: TGTGCCAGCAGCCAAGAAGAGACCCAGTACTTC; J gene: TRBJ2-5; D gene: NA; V gene: TRBV14; clone size: NA
CDR3 protein: CASSMAGMINEKLFF; CDR3 DNA: TGTGCCAGTAGTATGGCAGGGATGATAAACGAAAAACTGTTTTTT; J gene: TRBJ1-4; D gene: NA; V gene: TRBV19; clone size: NA
CDR3 protein: CASSPGTGTEAFF; CDR3 DNA: TGTGCCAGCAGTCCGGGGACAGGGACTGAAGCTTTCTTT; J gene: TRBJ1-1; D gene: TRBD1; V gene: TRBV27; clone size: medium-sized
CDR3 protein: CASSLEGRRFEKLFF; CDR3 DNA: TGTGCCAGCAGCTTAGAGGGCCGCCGGTTCGAAAAACTGTTTTTT; J gene: TRBJ1-4; D gene: NA; V gene: TRBV11-1; clone size: NA
CDR3 protein: CASSQQGTSGNTDTQYF; CDR3 DNA: TGCGCCAGCAGCCAACAAGGGACTAGCGGGAATACAGATACGCAGTATTTT; J gene: TRBJ2-3; D gene: TRBD2; V gene: TRBV5-1; clone size: NA
CDR3 protein: CASSVGAPGHNEQFF; CDR3 DNA: TGTGCCAGTAGTGTCGGGGCCCCGGGCCACAATGAGCAGTTCTTC; J gene: TRBJ2-1; D gene: NA; V gene: TRBV19; clone size: NA
CDR3 protein: CASSPPWGVPPEAFF; CDR3 DNA: TGTGCCAGCAGCCCCCCGTGGGGGGTTCCCCCTGAAGCTTTCTTT; J gene: TRBJ1-1; D gene: NA; V gene: TRBV9; clone size: NA
CDR3 protein: CASSLGRSYEQYF; CDR3 DNA: TGTGCCAGCAGTTTGGGCAGATCCTACGAGCAGTACTTC; J gene: TRBJ2-7; D gene: NA; V gene: TRBV28; clone size: NA
CDR3 protein: CASTDGKGSNEKLFF; CDR3 DNA: TGTGCCAGCACCGATGGGAAGGGGTCTAATGAAAAACTGTTTTTT; J gene: TRBJ1-4; D gene: NA; V gene: TRBV7-9; clone size: NA
CDR3 protein: CAISIREGDYSSDEQYF; CDR3 DNA: TGTGCCATCAGCATCCGAGAGGGGGACTATTCATCCGACGAGCAGTACTTC; J gene: TRBJ2-7; D gene: NA; V gene: TRBV10-3; clone size: NA
CDR3 protein: CASSVQALGNEQFF; CDR3 DNA: TGTGCCAGCAGTGTGCAGGCGTTAGGCAATGAGCAGTTCTTC; J gene: TRBJ2-1; D gene: NA; V gene: TRBV2; clone size: NA
CDR3 protein: CASSFSTGNQPQHF; CDR3 DNA: TGTGCCAGCAGCTTTTCGACAGGCAATCAGCCCCAGCATTTT; J gene: TRBJ1-5; D gene: NA; V gene: TRBV7-9; clone size: NA
CDR3 protein: CATSSFGAEKLFF; CDR3 DNA: TGTGCCACCAGCTCTTTTGGGGCCGAAAAACTGTTTTTT; J gene: TRBJ1-4; D gene: NA; V gene: TRBV15; clone size: NA
CDR3 protein: CASSLGAFTGELFF; CDR3 DNA: TGCGCCAGCAGCTTGGGCGCTTTCACCGGGGAGCTGTTTTTT; J gene: TRBJ2-2; D gene: NA; V gene: TRBV5-1; clone size: NA
CDR3 protein: CASTTVLAGGSTDTQYF; CDR3 DNA: TGTGCCAGCACGACGGTACTAGCGGGGGGGAGCACAGATACGCAGTATTTT; J gene: TRBJ2-3; D gene: TRBD2; V gene: TRBV27; clone size: NA
CDR3 protein: CASSPGGAKETWVPGNTIYF; CDR3 DNA: TGCGCCAGCAGCCCGGGGGGGGCGAAAGAGACGTGGGTCCCTGGAAACACCATATATTTT; J gene: TRBJ1-3; D gene: NA; V gene: TRBV4-1; clone size: few
CDR3 protein: CASSFGDEQYF; CDR3 DNA: TGTGCCAGCAGTTTTGGGGACGAGCAGTACTTC; J gene: TRBJ2-7; D gene: NA; V gene: TRBV27; clone size: NA
CDR3 protein: CASSKEAGAEAFF; CDR3 DNA: TGTGCCAGCAGCAAAGAAGCAGGCGCTGAAGCTTTCTTT; J gene: TRBJ1-1; D gene: NA; V gene: TRBV5-8; clone size: NA
CDR3 protein: CASSPDGGGLYEQYF; CDR3 DNA: TGTGCCAGCAGCCCGGACGGGGGGGGCCTCTACGAGCAGTACTTC; J gene: TRBJ2-7; D gene: TRBD2; V gene: TRBV5-6; clone size: NA
CDR3 protein: CASSLGRGYSGANVLTF; CDR3 DNA: TGTGCCAGCAGCTTAGGCAGGGGATACTCTGGGGCCAACGTCCTGACTTTC; J gene: TRBJ2-6; D gene: NA; V gene: TRBV13; clone size: NA
CDR3 protein: CASSLTGGSGNTIYF; CDR3 DNA: TGTGCCAGCAGCTTAACGGGGGGCTCTGGAAACACCATATATTTT; J gene: TRBJ1-3; D gene: NA; V gene: TRBV7-3; clone size: NA
CDR3 protein: CASSESGTGTPEAFF; CDR3 DNA: TGTGCCAGCAGTGAATCGGGGACAGGGACCCCTGAAGCTTTCTTT; J gene: TRBJ1-1; D gene: TRBD1; V gene: TRBV25-1; clone size: NA
CDR3 protein: CASRTKVRQPTYEQYF; CDR3 DNA: TGTGCCAGCAGGACGAAGGTTAGGCAGCCTACTTACGAGCAGTACTTC; J gene: TRBJ2-7; D gene: NA; V gene: TRBV27; clone size: NA
CDR3 protein: CASSAEGLELEQYF; CDR3 DNA: TGTGCCAGCAGCGCGGAGGGACTTGAGCTAGAGCAGTACTTC; J gene: TRBJ2-7; D gene: NA; V gene: TRBV5-6; clone size: NA
CDR3 protein: CATKHSGGNEQYF; CDR3 DNA: TGTGCCACCAAGCACAGTGGGGGCAACGAGCAGTACTTC; J gene: TRBJ2-7; D gene: NA; V gene: TRBV27; clone size: NA
CDR3 protein: CASSFGNSRNTIYF; CDR3 DNA: TGTGCCAGCAGTTTTGGTAACAGCAGAAACACCATATATTTT; J gene: TRBJ1-3; D gene: NA; V gene: TRBV28; clone size: NA
CDR3 protein: CAIRREEDQPQHF; CDR3 DNA: TGTGCCATCAGAAGGGAGGAGGATCAGCCCCAGCATTTT; J gene: TRBJ1-5; D gene: NA; V gene: TRBV10-3; clone size: NA
CDR3 protein: CSVGPGASTDTQYF; CDR3 DNA: TGCAGCGTTGGCCCGGGCGCGTCAACAGATACGCAGTATTTT; J gene: TRBJ2-3; D gene: NA; V gene: TRBV29-1; clone size: NA